This record covers a single TCR beta chain. The data are from a study of blood T cell repertoires in COVID-19. The protocol was immunoSEQ multiplex PCR, while the TCRdb copy is restricted to in-frame clones and leaves out a portion. The sample lists about 150,000 clones, about 83% occurring once. Sample: PBMCs or T cells enriched from blood (not recorded which). The TCR comes from a woman aged 45-65 years with acute COVID-19.

The DNA for the CDR3 is TGTGCCAGCAGCCCCACCGGGACAGGGTCCTACGAGCAGTACTTC. Amino acid sequence: CASSPTGTGSYEQYF. This chain joins TRBV9 and TRBJ2-7; 9 positions agree with TRBD1. CDR1 and CDR2 (germline): SGDLS, YYNGEE. V was pared by 4 bases and J by 1 base, with 6 bases of the junction left unmatched. This CDR3 has 15 amino acids.